These 18 T cell receptor beta chains share one sample of origin, sequenced in a study of shared T cell receptors in the human thymus (dated by TCRdb to about 2021). The library was made by the immunoSEQ multiplex PCR assay. TCRdb limited this immuneACCESS table to in-frame rearrangements with V and J called. A share of clones is missing; checked studies link under half to unresolved V genes, and the rest is unexplained. Across this sample there are about 660,000 clones, with around 87% seen only once. Roughly 0.0097% of the sample goes to the ten largest clones. The data also belong to a second study, concerning human thymus T cells.

The sample comprised thymocytes. The receptors were sampled from a boy younger than two with a congenital heart defect. Donor details come from another sample of the same person, matched by shared clones.

The chain couples TRBV6-4 to TRBJ1-5; 9 bases match TRBD1. Germline CDR1 is MRHNA and CDR2 is SNTAGT. This CDR3 has 18 amino acids. Unmatched junction bases numbered 16, after V lost 0 bases and J lost 10 bases. CDR3 residues: CASSDSLPLPGQGEPQHF. As DNA, the CDR3 is TGTGCCAGCAGTGACTCTCTCCCCCTCCCGGGACAGGGTGAACCCCAGCATTTT.

The V gene is TRBV7-2, the J gene TRBJ2-1, with TRBD2 matching 8 bases. V shed 1 base, J shed 0 bases, and the junction held 5 bases outside the gene matches. CDR1 and CDR2 from the germline V gene are SGHTA and FQGNSA. This CDR3 is built from 17 residues. This CDR3 reads CASSLVLAGSSYNEQFF. In DNA form, the CDR3 reads TGTGCCAGCAGCTTAGTCCTAGCGGGTAGCTCCTACAATGAGCAGTTCTTC.

The genes are TRBV11-3 and TRBJ2-2; D ambiguous. Germline V gives CDR1 SGHNT, CDR2 YENEEA. The CDR3 covers 14 residues. V was cut by 4 bases and J by 7 bases, with 13 bases left in between. The CDR3 loop is CASSSQRSFGELFF. CDR3 coding DNA: TGTGCCAGCAGCTCCCAAAGGAGTTTCGGGGAGCTGTTTTTT.

This clone was seen only a few times. The V gene is TRBV4-3, the J gene TRBJ2-7; possibly TRBD1 for D (6 bases). Germline V gene sequence: CDR1 LGHNA, CDR2 YSLEER. V was pared by 0 bases and J by 4 bases, with 13 bases between. CDR3 size: 15 residues. Here the CDR3 DNA reads TGCGCCAGCAGCCAAGAAACCCAGACAGGATACGAGCAGTACTTC. Translation: CASSQETQTGYEQYF.

The rearrangement uses TRBV6-1 and TRBJ2-7; D might be TRBD2 (6 bases). Per the germline V gene, CDR1 is MNHNS and CDR2 is SASEGT. The ends were cut back, 3 bases at V and 3 bases at J, with 18 bases in the middle. The CDR3 spans 16 residues. This CDR3 reads CASSEGPGTPNYEQYF. The CDR3 nucleotides read TGTGCCAGCAGTGAGGGGCCCGGGACTCCAAACTACGAGCAGTACTTC.

The rearrangement uses TRBV30 and TRBJ2-5, with a weak D call TRBD1 (7 bases). Germline assignment: CDR1 GTSNPN and CDR2 SVGIG (reference sequence). This CDR3 region has 15 residues. The V and J ends lost 4 bases and 5 bases respectively, with 20 bases between them. The DNA for the CDR3 is TGTGCCTGGAACCCGGCAGGGGGGCGAGATGAGACCCAGTACTTC. This encodes CAWNPAGGRDETQYF.

V is TRBV5-1 and J is TRBJ2-2; tentatively, D is TRBD2 (7 bases). V was cut by 3 bases and J by 7 bases, with 25 bases left in between. Germline-derived CDR1 and CDR2 are SGHRS and YFSETQ. The CDR3 has 18 amino acids. The CDR3 bases are TGCGCCAGCAGCTCGGGATTGGTTTTTCGGGGGGCGAGCGGGGAGCTGTTTTTT. Its translation is CASSSGLVFRGASGELFF.

This chain links TRBV4-1 with TRBJ2-7; a weak D match, TRBD2 (6 bases). Germline values: CDR1 MGHRA, CDR2 YSYEKL. Between the trimmed V and J ends, which lost 2 bases and 2 bases, there was a span of 13 bases. The CDR3 sequence is 15 residues long. CDR3 residues: CASSQRVGGAYEQYF. In nucleotides, the CDR3 is TGCGCCAGCAGCCAAAGAGTGGGAGGCGCCTACGAGCAGTACTTC.

The chain joins TRBV4-3 to TRBJ2-4; possibly TRBD2 for D (6 bases). CDR1 and CDR2 (germline): LGHNA, YSLEER. The CDR3 covers 18 residues. V was pared by 4 bases and J by 0 bases, with 19 bases between. CDR3 DNA sequence: TGCGCCAGCAGCCGCTCTCCAGGGACTCACCTAGCCAAAAACATTCAGTACTTC. Translation: CASSRSPGTHLAKNIQYF.

DNA of the CDR3: TGCGCCAGCAGCCAAGATGCGGCCGGGAGGGCCCGGTGGTTCTTC. Translated: CASSQDAAGRARWFF. The chain couples TRBV4-3 to TRBJ2-1; 8 bases match TRBD2. Germline CDR1 is LGHNA and CDR2 is YSLEER. With V trimmed by 0 bases and J by 15 bases, 13 bases remained unmatched. The CDR3 contains 15 residues.

The rearrangement joins TRBV7-8 to TRBJ2-1; a possible D gene is TRBD2 (5 bases). V gave up 1 base and J gave up 7 bases, with 23 bases separating them. Germline values: CDR1 SGHVS, CDR2 FQNEAQ. CDR3 length equals 18 residues. The CDR3 bases are TGTGCCAGCAGCTTAGAATGGTCCCCTAGCCAGCTCTCAAATGAGCAGTTCTTC. It codes for CASSLEWSPSQLSNEQFF.

This clone has a single count. The junction departs from the called germline gene at one end, perhaps through a read error. The chain employs TRBV7-9 and TRBJ1-5; D might be TRBD1 (6 bases). The CDR3 length is 15 residues. Germline V gene data show CDR1 as SEHNR and CDR2 as FQNEAQ (reference sequence). For the CDR3, the DNA is TGTGCCAGCAGCGTTCTACAGGGTAGTAATCAGCCCCAACATTTT. This encodes CASSVLQGSNQPQHF.

This clone was counted between two and nine times. The genes are TRBV7-2 and TRBJ2-1; TRBD2 matches 7 bases. V shed 3 bases and J 10 bases; nucleotides not matched to a gene: 15. The CDR3 loop spans 16 amino acids. Germline lookup yields CDR1 SGHTA and CDR2 FQGNSA. CDR3 residues: CASSLGLPNLYREQFF. CDR3 sequence (DNA): TGTGCCAGCAGCTTGGGACTACCTAACCTCTACAGGGAGCAGTTCTTC.

The chain combines TRBV7-9 with TRBJ1-5, with TRBD1 as a possible D gene (5 bases). Germline CDR1 is SEHNR and CDR2 is FQNEAQ (reference sequence). This CDR3 is built from 15 residues. V gave up 5 bases and J gave up 2 bases, with 13 bases separating them. The CDR3 DNA follows: TGTGCCAGCAGCCCGGGGGGGGTGGGCAATCAGCCCCAGCATTTT. Amino acid sequence: CASSPGGVGNQPQHF.

J is TRBJ2-1 and V is TRBV5-1; the match to TRBD2 covers 12 bases. The CDR3 covers 18 residues. Germline V gives CDR1 SGHRS, CDR2 YFSETQ. Trimming removed 4 bases from V and 5 bases from J; junction bases left unmatched: 13. For the CDR3, the DNA is TGCGCCAGCAGCCCGGCTAGCGGGAGGGCCGTACCCCACAATGAGCAGTTCTTC. Amino acid sequence: CASSPASGRAVPHNEQFF.

The CDR3, as DNA: TGCGCCAGCAGCCGTGAAAAGCGGGTCCCTTACAAAGAGACCCAGTACTTC. Protein sequence: CASSREKRVPYKETQYF. V is TRBV4-3 and J is TRBJ2-5; a possible D gene is TRBD2 (6 bases). The CDR3 consists of 17 residues. The V and J ends lost 4 bases and 3 bases respectively, with 21 bases between them. CDR1 and CDR2 from the germline V gene are LGHNA and YSLEER.

CDR3 loop: CASAGSRGEKLFF. Here the CDR3 DNA reads TGTGCCAGTGCGGGATCCCGCGGTGAAAAACTGTTTTTT. The rearrangement uses TRBV7-2 and TRBJ1-4; unclear D gene. Per the germline V gene, CDR1 is SGHTA and CDR2 is FQGNSA. Trimming shortened V by 9 bases and J by 7 bases, and 15 bases separated the two germline ends. The CDR3 spans 13 residues.

This clone was counted between two and nine times. The chain uses TRBV18 and TRBJ2-3, with TRBD1 as a possible D gene (5 bases). This CDR3 has 15 residues. V lost 3 bases and J 0 bases, leaving 10 bases between the germline ends. Germline V gene sequence: CDR1 KGHSH, CDR2 LQKENI. The CDR3 sequence: CASSPTGESTDTQYF. The CDR3, as DNA: TGTGCCAGCTCACCCACAGGAGAAAGCACAGATACGCAGTATTTT.